This TCR beta chain was captured by sequencing in a study of metastatic and nonmetastatic thyroid tumors. Study information: Peripheral blood and tumor or nodule samples from malignant and benign thyroid patients were compared. General study results and limits: Malignant tumors reportedly showed significantly higher TCR beta diversity than benign nodules in both blood and tumor.

This clone was counted at least ten times. What it binds is not known. Before thyroid surgery, none of the patients had received any treatment. CDR3 length: 15 residues. J gave up 9 bases and V 5 bases, and 6 bases lay outside the gene matches. CDR1 SGHTA and CDR2 FQGNSA come from the germline V gene. Original methodology: Researchers built a distant-metastasis classifier for papillary thyroid cancer that drew on CDR3 differences across clinicopathological groups. Via MiXCR, TCRdb re-called the PCR reads. TCRdb assigned the V and J calls; the authors' analysis was not used. Found here are tens of thousands of clones, around 10% of them singletons; the top ten hold around 9.7%.

Sequenced input: blood. The TCR originated in a male donor with papillary thyroid cancer or a benign thyroid nodule (not recorded which). Some clones in this sample may be carry-over from other donors' samples. The chain couples TRBV7-2 to TRBJ2-1; TRBD2 matches 14 bases. CDR3 in amino acids: CASSRGLAGEGEQFF. The CDR3 region has the DNA TGTGCCAGCAGCAGGGGACTAGCGGGAGAGGGTGAGCAGTTCTTC.